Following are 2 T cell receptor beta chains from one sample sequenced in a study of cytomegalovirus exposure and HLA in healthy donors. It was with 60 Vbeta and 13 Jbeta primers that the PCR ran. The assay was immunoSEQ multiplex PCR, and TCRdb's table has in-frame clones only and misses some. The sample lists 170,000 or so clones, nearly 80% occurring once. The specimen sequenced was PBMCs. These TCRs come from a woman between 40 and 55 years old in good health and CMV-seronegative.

DNA of the CDR3: TGTGCCAGCTCAGAGGGTAATTCACCCCTCCACTTT. Translated: CASSEGNSPLHF. The chain employs TRBV18 and TRBJ1-6; D is unresolved. Trimming shortened V by 5 bases and J by 6 bases, and 5 bases separated the two germline ends. CDR1 is KGHSH and CDR2 is LQKENI in the germline V gene. There are 12 residues in the CDR3.

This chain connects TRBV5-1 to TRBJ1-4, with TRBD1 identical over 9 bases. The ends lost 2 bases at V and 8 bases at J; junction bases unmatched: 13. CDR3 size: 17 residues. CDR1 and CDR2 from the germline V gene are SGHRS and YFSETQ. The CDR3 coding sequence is TGCGCCAGCAGCTTTGGGGACAGGGTCCCTGCGGGGGAAAAACTGTTTTTT. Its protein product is CASSFGDRVPAGEKLFF.